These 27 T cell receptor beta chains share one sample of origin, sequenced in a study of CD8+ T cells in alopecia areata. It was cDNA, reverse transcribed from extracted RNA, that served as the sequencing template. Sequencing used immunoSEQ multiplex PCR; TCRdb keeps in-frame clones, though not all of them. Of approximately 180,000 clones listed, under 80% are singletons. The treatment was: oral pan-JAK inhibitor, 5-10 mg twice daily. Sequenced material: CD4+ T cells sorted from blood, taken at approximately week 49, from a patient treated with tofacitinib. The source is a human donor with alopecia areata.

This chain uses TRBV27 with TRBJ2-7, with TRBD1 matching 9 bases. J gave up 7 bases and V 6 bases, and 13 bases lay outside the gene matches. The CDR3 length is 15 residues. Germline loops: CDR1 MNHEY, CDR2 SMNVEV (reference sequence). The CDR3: CASRTKGQGILEQYF. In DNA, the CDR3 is TGTGCCAGCAGAACAAAGGGACAGGGAATATTGGAGCAGTACTTC.

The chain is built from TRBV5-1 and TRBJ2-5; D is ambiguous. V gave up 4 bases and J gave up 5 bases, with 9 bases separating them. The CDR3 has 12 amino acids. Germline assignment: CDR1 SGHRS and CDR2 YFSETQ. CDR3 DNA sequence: TGCGCCAGCAGCACCGAGAGGGAGACCCAGTACTTC. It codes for CASSTERETQYF.

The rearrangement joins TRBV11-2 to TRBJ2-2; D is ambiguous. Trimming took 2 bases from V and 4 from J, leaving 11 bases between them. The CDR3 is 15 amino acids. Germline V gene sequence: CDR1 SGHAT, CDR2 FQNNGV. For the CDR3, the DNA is TGTGCCAGCAGCTTAAGTCACAGAGGCACCGGGGAGCTGTTTTTT. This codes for CASSLSHRGTGELFF.

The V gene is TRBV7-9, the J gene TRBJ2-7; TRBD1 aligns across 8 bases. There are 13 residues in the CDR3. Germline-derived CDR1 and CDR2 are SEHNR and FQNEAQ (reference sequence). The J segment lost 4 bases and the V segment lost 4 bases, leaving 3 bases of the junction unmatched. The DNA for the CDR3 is TGTGCCAGCAGCTGGACAGGGAGGTACGAGCAGTACTTC. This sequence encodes CASSWTGRYEQYF. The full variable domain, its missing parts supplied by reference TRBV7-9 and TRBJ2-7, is DTGVSQNPRHKITKRGQNVTFRCDPISEHNRLYWYRQTLGQGPEFLTYFQNEAQLEKSRLLSDRFSAERPKGSFSTLEIQRTEQGDSAMYLCASSWTGRYEQYFGPGTRLTVT.

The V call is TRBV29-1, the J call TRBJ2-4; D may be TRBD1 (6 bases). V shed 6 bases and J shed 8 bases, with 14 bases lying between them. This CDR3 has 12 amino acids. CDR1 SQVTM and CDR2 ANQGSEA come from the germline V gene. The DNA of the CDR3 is TGCAGCGTGGAGACAGGAGAGGACATTCAGTACTTC. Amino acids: CSVETGEDIQYF.

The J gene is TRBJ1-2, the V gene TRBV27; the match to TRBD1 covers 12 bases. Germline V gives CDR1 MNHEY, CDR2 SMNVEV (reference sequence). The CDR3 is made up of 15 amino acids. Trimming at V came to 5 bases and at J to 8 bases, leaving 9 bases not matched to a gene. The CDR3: CASSPGTGGAGGYTF. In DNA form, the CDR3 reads TGTGCCAGCAGTCCGGGGACAGGGGGCGCGGGAGGCTACACCTTC.

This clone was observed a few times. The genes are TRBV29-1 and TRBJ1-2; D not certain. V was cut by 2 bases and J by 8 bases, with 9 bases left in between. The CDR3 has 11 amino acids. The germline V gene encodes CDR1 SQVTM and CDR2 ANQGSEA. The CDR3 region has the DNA TGCAGCGTTGAACGCGGTATAGGCTACACCTTC. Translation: CSVERGIGYTF.

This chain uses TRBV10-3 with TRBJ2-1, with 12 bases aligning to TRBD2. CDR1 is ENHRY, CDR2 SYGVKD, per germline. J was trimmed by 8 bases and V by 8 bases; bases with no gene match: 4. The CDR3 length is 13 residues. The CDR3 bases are TGTGCCATCGGACTAGCGGGGAACGATGAGCAGTTCTTC. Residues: CAIGLAGNDEQFF.

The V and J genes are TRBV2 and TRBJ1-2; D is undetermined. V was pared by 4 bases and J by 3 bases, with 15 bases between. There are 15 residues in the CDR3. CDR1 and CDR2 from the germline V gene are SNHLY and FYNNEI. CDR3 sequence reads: CASSVRSAPHYGYTF. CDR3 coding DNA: TGTGCCAGCAGTGTGAGGTCAGCACCACACTATGGCTACACCTTC. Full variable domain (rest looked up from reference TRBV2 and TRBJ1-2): EPEVTQTPSHQVTQMGQEVILRCVPISNHLYFYWYRQILGQKVEFLVSFYNNEISEKSEIFDDQFSVERPDGSNFTLKIRSTKLEDSAMYFCASSVRSAPHYGYTFGSGTRLTVV.

For the CDR3, the DNA is TGTGCCAGCAACGGACAGGGGGCGCTGGACACTGAAGCTTTCTTT. It encodes CASNGQGALDTEAFF. This chain joins TRBV27 and TRBJ1-1; TRBD1 aligns across 11 bases. Germline V gene lookup returns CDR1 MNHEY and CDR2 SMNVEV (reference sequence). Losses at the gene ends were 7 bases for V and 3 bases for J; bases not matched to a gene: 7. The CDR3 consists of 15 residues.

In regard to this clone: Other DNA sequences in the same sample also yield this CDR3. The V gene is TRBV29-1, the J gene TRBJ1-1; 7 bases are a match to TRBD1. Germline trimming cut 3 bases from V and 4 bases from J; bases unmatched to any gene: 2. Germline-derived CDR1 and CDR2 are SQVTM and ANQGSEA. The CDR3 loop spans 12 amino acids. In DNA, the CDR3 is TGCAGCGTTGACCAGGGGGGCACTGAAGCTTTCTTT. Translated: CSVDQGGTEAFF.

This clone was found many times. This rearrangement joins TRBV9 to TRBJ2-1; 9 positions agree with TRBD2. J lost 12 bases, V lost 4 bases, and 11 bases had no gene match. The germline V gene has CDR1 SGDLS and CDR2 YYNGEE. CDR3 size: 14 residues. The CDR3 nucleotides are TGTGCCAGCAGCCTGGTAGCGGGGGCCCTCGCGCAGTTCTTC. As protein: CASSLVAGALAQFF.

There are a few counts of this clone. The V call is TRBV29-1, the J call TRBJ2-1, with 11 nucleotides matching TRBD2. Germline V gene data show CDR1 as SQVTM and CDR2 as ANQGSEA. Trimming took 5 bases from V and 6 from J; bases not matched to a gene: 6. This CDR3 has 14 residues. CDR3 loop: CSVSRSGGANEQFF. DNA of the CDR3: TGCAGCGTTTCCCGTAGCGGGGGGGCCAATGAGCAGTTCTTC.

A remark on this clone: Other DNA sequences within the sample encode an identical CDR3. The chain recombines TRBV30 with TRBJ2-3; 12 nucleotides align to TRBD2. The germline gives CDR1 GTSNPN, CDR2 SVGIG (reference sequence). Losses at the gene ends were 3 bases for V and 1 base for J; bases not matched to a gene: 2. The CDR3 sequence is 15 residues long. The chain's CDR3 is CAWSRLAGGTDTQYF. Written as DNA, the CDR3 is TGTGCCTGGAGCAGACTAGCGGGGGGCACAGATACGCAGTATTTT. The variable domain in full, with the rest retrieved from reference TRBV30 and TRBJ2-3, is SQTIHQWPATLVQPVGSPLSLECTVEGTSNPNLYWYRQAAGRGLQLLFYSVGIGQISSEVPQNLSASRPQDRQFILSSKKLLLSDSGFYLCAWSRLAGGTDTQYFGPGTRLTVL.

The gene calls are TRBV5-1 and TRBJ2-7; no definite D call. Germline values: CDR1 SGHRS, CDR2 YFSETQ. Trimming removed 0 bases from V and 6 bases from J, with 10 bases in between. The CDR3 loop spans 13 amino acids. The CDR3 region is CASSLEGPGEQYF. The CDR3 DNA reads TGCGCCAGCAGCTTGGAAGGCCCTGGCGAGCAGTACTTC.

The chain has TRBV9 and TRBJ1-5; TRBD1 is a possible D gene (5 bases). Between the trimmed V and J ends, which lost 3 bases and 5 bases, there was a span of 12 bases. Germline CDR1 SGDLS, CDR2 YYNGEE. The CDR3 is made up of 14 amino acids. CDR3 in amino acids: CASSADSRDQPQHF. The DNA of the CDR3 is TGTGCCAGCAGCGCAGACAGTCGGGATCAGCCCCAGCATTTT.

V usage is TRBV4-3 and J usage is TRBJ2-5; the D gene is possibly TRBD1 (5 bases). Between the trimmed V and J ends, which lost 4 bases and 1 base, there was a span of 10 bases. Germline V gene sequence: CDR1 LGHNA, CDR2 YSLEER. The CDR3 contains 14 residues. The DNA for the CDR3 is TGCGCCAGCAGCCCCCAGGGCGGCCAAGAGACCCAGTACTTC. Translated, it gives CASSPQGGQETQYF.

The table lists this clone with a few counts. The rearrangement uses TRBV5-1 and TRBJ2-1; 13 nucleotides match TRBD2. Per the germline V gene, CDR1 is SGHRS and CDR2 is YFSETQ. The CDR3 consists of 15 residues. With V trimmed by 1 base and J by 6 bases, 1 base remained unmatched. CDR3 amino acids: CASSLWTSGGNEQFF. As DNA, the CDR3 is TGCGCCAGCAGCTTGTGGACTAGCGGGGGCAATGAGCAGTTCTTC.

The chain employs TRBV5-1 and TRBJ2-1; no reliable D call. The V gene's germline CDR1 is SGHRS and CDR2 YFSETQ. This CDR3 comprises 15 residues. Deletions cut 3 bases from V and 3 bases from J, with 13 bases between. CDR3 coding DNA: TGCGCCAGCAGCTCGGACGCTCCTCTCTACAATGAGCAGTTCTTC. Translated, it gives CASSSDAPLYNEQFF.

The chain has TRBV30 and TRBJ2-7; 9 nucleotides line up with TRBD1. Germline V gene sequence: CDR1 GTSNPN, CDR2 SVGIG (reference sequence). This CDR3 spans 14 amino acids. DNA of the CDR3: TGTGCACGGAGTCAGGGACAGGGACCCTACGAGCAGTACTTC. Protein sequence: CARSQGQGPYEQYF.

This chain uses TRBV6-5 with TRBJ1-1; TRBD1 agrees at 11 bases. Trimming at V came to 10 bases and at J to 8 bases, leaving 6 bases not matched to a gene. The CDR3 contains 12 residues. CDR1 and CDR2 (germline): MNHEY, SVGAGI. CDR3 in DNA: TGTGCCACCTTGGACAGGGGGCTAGAAGCTTTCTTT. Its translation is CATLDRGLEAFF.

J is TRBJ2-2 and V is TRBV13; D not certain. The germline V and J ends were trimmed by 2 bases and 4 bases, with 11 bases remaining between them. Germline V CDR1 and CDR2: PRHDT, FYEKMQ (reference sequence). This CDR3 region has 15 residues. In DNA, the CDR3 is TGTGCCAGCAGCTTATTCGGACCTGTCACCGGGGAGCTGTTTTTT. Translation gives CASSLFGPVTGELFF.

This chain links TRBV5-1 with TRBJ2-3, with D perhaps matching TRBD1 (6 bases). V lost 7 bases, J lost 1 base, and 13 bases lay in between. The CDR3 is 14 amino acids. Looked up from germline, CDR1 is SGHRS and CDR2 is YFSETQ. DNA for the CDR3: TGCGCCAGCCGCGTAGGGGGTGGCACAGATACGCAGTATTTT. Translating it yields CASRVGGGTDTQYF.

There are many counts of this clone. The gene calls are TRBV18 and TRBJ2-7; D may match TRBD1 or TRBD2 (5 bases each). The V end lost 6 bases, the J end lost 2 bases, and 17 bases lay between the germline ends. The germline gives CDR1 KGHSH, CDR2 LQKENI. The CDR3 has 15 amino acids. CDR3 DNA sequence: TGTGCCAGCTCGGCGACCGGGACGAAAACCTACGAGCAGTACTTC. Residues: CASSATGTKTYEQYF.

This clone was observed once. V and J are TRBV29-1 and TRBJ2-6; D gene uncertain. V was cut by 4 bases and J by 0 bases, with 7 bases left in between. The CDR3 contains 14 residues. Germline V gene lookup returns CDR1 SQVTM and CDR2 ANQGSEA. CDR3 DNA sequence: TGCAGCGTTGCAGGAACCTCTGGGGCCAACGTCCTGACTTTC. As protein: CSVAGTSGANVLTF.

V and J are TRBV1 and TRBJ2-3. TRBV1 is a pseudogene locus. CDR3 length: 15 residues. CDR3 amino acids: CTSSQGPGRGDTQYF. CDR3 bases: TGCACCAGCAGCCAAGGACCGGGAAGGGGAGATACGCAGTATTTT.

The CDR3 DNA is TGTGCCTGGAGTGGCTCAGGGGGCTATGGCTACACCTTC. Amino acids: CAWSGSGGYGYTF. The rearrangement joins TRBV30 to TRBJ1-2, with 7 bases lining up with TRBD1. Germline CDR1 is GTSNPN and CDR2 is SVGIG (reference sequence). The CDR3 runs 13 residues. Trimming at V came to 1 base and at J to 4 bases, leaving 3 bases not matched to a gene.